This is a list of T cell receptor beta chains from one sample in a study of neoadjuvant anti-PD-1 for oral cavity cancer. The repertoire was sequenced with immunoSEQ multiplex PCR; TCRdb's copy has only in-frame clones and lacks some. The table lists roughly 14,000 clones, over 55% of them singletons. Sequenced here: PBMCs, sampled before nivolumab (anti-PD-1) treatment. The source of these receptors is a person between 40 and 85 years old with oral cavity squamous cell carcinoma. The CDR3 runs from the conserved cysteine through the conserved F or W. Each record gives: CDR3 length, V gene, J gene, D gene, clone size, CDR3 DNA, CDR3 protein. A D gene is named only where the DNA matches it firmly. Some rows have no size entry. The others give once, few or many, or a class for an expanded clone.

CDR3 length: 15
V gene: TRBV6-5
J gene: TRBJ2-7
D gene: TRBD2
clone size: -
CDR3 DNA: TGTGCCAGCAGTCCCCTAGCGGCCGGCTCCTACGAGCAGTACTTC
CDR3 protein: CASSPLAAGSYEQYF

CDR3 length: 14
V gene: TRBV5-6
J gene: TRBJ2-5
D gene: TRBD1
clone size: -
CDR3 DNA: TGTGCCAGCAGCTCGACAGGGGTTGAAGAGACCCAGTACTTC
CDR3 protein: CASSSTGVEETQYF

CDR3 length: 13
V gene: TRBV5-6
J gene: TRBJ1-6
D gene: TRBD1
clone size: -
CDR3 DNA: TGTGCCAGCAACGGACAGGGGGCTTCACCCCTCCACTTT
CDR3 protein: CASNGQGASPLHF

CDR3 length: 15
V gene: TRBV27
J gene: TRBJ2-5
D gene: TRBD2
clone size: few
CDR3 DNA: TGTGCCAGCAGTTGGCAAGCGGGAAAGGCAGAGACCCAGTACTTC
CDR3 protein: CASSWQAGKAETQYF

CDR3 length: 15
V gene: TRBV9
J gene: TRBJ1-4
D gene: -
clone size: once
CDR3 DNA: TGTGCCAGCAGCGTAGGGGGGGATAAAATAGAAAAACTGTTTTTT
CDR3 protein: CASSVGGDKIEKLFF

CDR3 length: 18
V gene: TRBV7-8
J gene: TRBJ1-1
D gene: TRBD1
clone size: -
CDR3 DNA: TGTGCCAGCAGCGCAGTACTACAGGGGGCTCTACGGAACACTGAAGCTTTCTTT
CDR3 protein: CASSAVLQGALRNTEAFF

CDR3 length: 13
V gene: TRBV5-1
J gene: TRBJ1-3
D gene: TRBD1
clone size: -
CDR3 DNA: TGCGCCAGCAGCGTGGACAGGGGAAACACCATATATTTT
CDR3 protein: CASSVDRGNTIYF

CDR3 length: 15
V gene: TRBV2
J gene: TRBJ2-3
D gene: TRBD2
clone size: -
CDR3 DNA: TGTGCCAGCCGGAGACTAGCGGGGTCGTCAGATACGCAGTATTTT
CDR3 protein: CASRRLAGSSDTQYF

CDR3 length: 11
V gene: TRBV12-5
J gene: TRBJ2-1
D gene: -
clone size: -
CDR3 DNA: TGTGCTAGTGGTTTTACCAATGAGCAGTTCTTC
CDR3 protein: CASGFTNEQFF

CDR3 length: 13
V gene: TRBV6-1
J gene: TRBJ1-1
D gene: -
clone size: -
CDR3 DNA: TGTGCCAGCAGTGGCCCCACAGTAGCTGAAGCTTTCTTT
CDR3 protein: CASSGPTVAEAFF

CDR3 length: 17
V gene: TRBV7-2
J gene: TRBJ2-7
D gene: -
clone size: few
CDR3 DNA: TGTGCCAGCAGCTTAAAGGGCAGGGAAGCGTTAATCTACGAGCAGTACTTC
CDR3 protein: CASSLKGREALIYEQYF

CDR3 length: 13
V gene: TRBV19
J gene: TRBJ1-2
D gene: -
clone size: -
CDR3 DNA: TGTGCCAGTAGTATAGAAGCCAGCCGAGGCTACACCTTC
CDR3 protein: CASSIEASRGYTF

CDR3 length: 12
V gene: TRBV5-3
J gene: TRBJ1-1
D gene: -
clone size: -
CDR3 DNA: TGTGCCAGAAGCTTTGGGGATGTTGAAGCTTTCTTT
CDR3 protein: CARSFGDVEAFF

CDR3 length: 18
V gene: TRBV4-1
J gene: TRBJ1-3
D gene: TRBD1
clone size: -
CDR3 DNA: TGCGCCAGCAGCCATGGGACAGGCAGGGCCTTCTCTGGAAACACCATATATTTT
CDR3 protein: CASSHGTGRAFSGNTIYF

CDR3 length: 12
V gene: TRBV10-3
J gene: TRBJ2-1
D gene: -
clone size: -
CDR3 DNA: TGTGCCATCTCCCCGGGTCACAATGAGCAGTTCTTC
CDR3 protein: CAISPGHNEQFF

CDR3 length: 17
V gene: TRBV4-2
J gene: TRBJ1-2
D gene: -
clone size: -
CDR3 DNA: TGTGCCAGCAGCCAAGACCAAATCACGGCAGGGGCTAACGGCTACACCTTC
CDR3 protein: CASSQDQITAGANGYTF

CDR3 length: 15
V gene: TRBV6-4
J gene: TRBJ2-5
D gene: -
clone size: -
CDR3 DNA: TGTGCCAGCAGTTGCGGGGCACCCGACCAAGAGACCCAGTACTTC
CDR3 protein: CASSCGAPDQETQYF

CDR3 length: 14
V gene: TRBV6-1
J gene: TRBJ2-1
D gene: TRBD2
clone size: few
CDR3 DNA: TGTGCCAGCAGTGTGTTACTAGCGGGAGTGGGTACGTTCTTC
CDR3 protein: CASSVLLAGVGTFF

CDR3 length: 15
V gene: TRBV6-1
J gene: TRBJ2-6
D gene: -
clone size: -
CDR3 DNA: TGTGCCAGCAGTGGGGCGGGTCCTGGGGCCAACGTCCTGACTTTC
CDR3 protein: CASSGAGPGANVLTF

CDR3 length: 16
V gene: TRBV7-9
J gene: TRBJ2-1
D gene: TRBD2
clone size: -
CDR3 DNA: TGTGCCAGCAGCCTCGGGACTAGCACCAGATACAATGAGCAGTTCTTC
CDR3 protein: CASSLGTSTRYNEQFF

CDR3 length: 18
V gene: TRBV5-1
J gene: TRBJ2-3
D gene: TRBD2
clone size: few
CDR3 DNA: TGCGCCAGCAGCCCTTGGGGGAGCGGGACCGCTGGCACAGATACGCAGTATTTT
CDR3 protein: CASSPWGSGTAGTDTQYF

CDR3 length: 18
V gene: TRBV5-1
J gene: TRBJ2-2
D gene: TRBD1
clone size: -
CDR3 DNA: TGCGCCAGCAGCGCCCGGGACAGGGGGAGGCTTGTGACCGGGGAGCTGTTTTTT
CDR3 protein: CASSARDRGRLVTGELFF

CDR3 length: 15
V gene: TRBV28
J gene: TRBJ1-5
D gene: -
clone size: -
CDR3 DNA: TGTGCCAGCGGCTTTCGGGGAGGGAGAAATCAGCCCCAGCATTTT
CDR3 protein: CASGFRGGRNQPQHF

CDR3 length: 13
V gene: TRBV11-1
J gene: TRBJ1-1
D gene: -
clone size: -
CDR3 DNA: TGTGCCAGCAGCCGGGGGAGGAACACTGAAGCTTTCTTT
CDR3 protein: CASSRGRNTEAFF

CDR3 length: 13
V gene: TRBV10-1
J gene: TRBJ1-5
D gene: -
clone size: few
CDR3 DNA: TGCGCCAGCAGTGCCCAGGAAAAGCAGCCCCAGCATTTT
CDR3 protein: CASSAQEKQPQHF

CDR3 length: 15
V gene: TRBV18
J gene: TRBJ1-5
D gene: -
clone size: -
CDR3 DNA: TGTGCCAGCTCACCCCGGCAGGGAGCCAGTCAGCCCCAGCATTTT
CDR3 protein: CASSPRQGASQPQHF

CDR3 length: 17
V gene: TRBV19
J gene: TRBJ1-5
D gene: -
clone size: once
CDR3 DNA: TGTGCCAGTAGTATCCCGGGGGGGAGGGATAGCAATCAGCCCCAGCATTTT
CDR3 protein: CASSIPGGRDSNQPQHF

CDR3 length: 14
V gene: TRBV29-1
J gene: TRBJ2-5
D gene: -
clone size: few
CDR3 DNA: TGCAGCGTGGCCCCGACAGGATCCAGGGAGACCCAGTACTTC
CDR3 protein: CSVAPTGSRETQYF

CDR3 length: 16
V gene: TRBV6-1
J gene: TRBJ1-5
D gene: -
clone size: -
CDR3 DNA: TGTGCCAGCAGTGAATCCAGGGGACCTAGCAATCAGCCCCAGCATTTT
CDR3 protein: CASSESRGPSNQPQHF

CDR3 length: 16
V gene: TRBV11-2
J gene: TRBJ1-3
D gene: TRBD1
clone size: -
CDR3 DNA: TGTGCCAGCAGCACAGGGGGCCAGGGCTCTGGAAACACCATATATTTT
CDR3 protein: CASSTGGQGSGNTIYF

CDR3 length: 14
V gene: TRBV7-2
J gene: TRBJ1-5
D gene: -
clone size: -
CDR3 DNA: TGTGCCAGCAGCTTGGGGGACTGGGATCAGCCCCAGCATTTT
CDR3 protein: CASSLGDWDQPQHF

CDR3 length: 15
V gene: TRBV2
J gene: TRBJ2-3
D gene: -
clone size: few
CDR3 DNA: TGTGCCAGCAGCCCCCTGGGGGCTAGCACAGATACGCAGTATTTT
CDR3 protein: CASSPLGASTDTQYF

CDR3 length: 13
V gene: TRBV6-5
J gene: TRBJ1-1
D gene: TRBD1
clone size: -
CDR3 DNA: TGTGCCAGCAGGAACAGGGGGAACACTGAAGCTTTCTTT
CDR3 protein: CASRNRGNTEAFF

CDR3 length: 16
V gene: TRBV7-8
J gene: TRBJ2-3
D gene: TRBD2
clone size: -
CDR3 DNA: TGTGCCAGCAGCTTAAAGACTAGCGGGGGCACAGATACGCAGTATTTT
CDR3 protein: CASSLKTSGGTDTQYF

CDR3 length: 12
V gene: TRBV6-5
J gene: TRBJ1-3
D gene: -
clone size: -
CDR3 DNA: TGTGCCAGCAGTGAAGGGGGATACACCATATATTTT
CDR3 protein: CASSEGGYTIYF

CDR3 length: 14
V gene: TRBV6-5
J gene: TRBJ1-1
D gene: TRBD1
clone size: -
CDR3 DNA: TGTGCCAGCAGGGGACAGGGCAAGAACACTGAAGCTTTCTTT
CDR3 protein: CASRGQGKNTEAFF

CDR3 length: 14
V gene: TRBV19
J gene: TRBJ1-6
D gene: -
clone size: -
CDR3 DNA: TGTGCCAGTAGTATCGGTCAGCAGGGCTCACCCCTCCACTTT
CDR3 protein: CASSIGQQGSPLHF

CDR3 length: 15
V gene: TRBV5-1
J gene: TRBJ2-5
D gene: TRBD2
clone size: -
CDR3 DNA: TGCGCCAGGGCTTCTAGCGGAGTGTACCAAGAGACCCAGTACTTC
CDR3 protein: CARASSGVYQETQYF

CDR3 length: 12
V gene: TRBV10-2
J gene: TRBJ1-1
D gene: -
clone size: -
CDR3 DNA: TGCGCCAGCAAAGATGGGAACACTGAAGCTTTCTTT
CDR3 protein: CASKDGNTEAFF

CDR3 length: 16
V gene: TRBV7-9
J gene: TRBJ2-6
D gene: TRBD1
clone size: -
CDR3 DNA: TGTGCCACCCGGCAGACAGGGTTAACTGGGGCCAACGTCCTGACTTTC
CDR3 protein: CATRQTGLTGANVLTF

CDR3 length: 15
V gene: TRBV28
J gene: TRBJ1-5
D gene: TRBD1
clone size: few
CDR3 DNA: TGTGCCAGCAGTTTGGGGGGACAGCTCAATCAGCCCCAGCATTTT
CDR3 protein: CASSLGGQLNQPQHF

CDR3 length: 18
V gene: TRBV1
J gene: TRBJ2-7
D gene: -
clone size: -
CDR3 DNA: TGCACCAGCAGTTCCAATCCGGGACAGGGACGCATGAGCTACGAGCAGTACTTC
CDR3 protein: CTSSSNPGQGRMSYEQYF

CDR3 length: 13
V gene: TRBV10-1
J gene: TRBJ2-7
D gene: TRBD2
clone size: few
CDR3 DNA: TGCGCCAGCAGTGAGTGGCGGGAGGACGAGCAGTACTTC
CDR3 protein: CASSEWREDEQYF

CDR3 length: 14
V gene: TRBV4-1
J gene: TRBJ2-5
D gene: -
clone size: -
CDR3 DNA: TGCGCCAGCAGCCCGGGGACGTACCAAGAGACCCAGTACTTC
CDR3 protein: CASSPGTYQETQYF

CDR3 length: 14
V gene: TRBV11-2
J gene: TRBJ1-2
D gene: -
clone size: -
CDR3 DNA: TGTGCCAGCAGCTTAGGATCGGGGAACTATGGCTACACCTTC
CDR3 protein: CASSLGSGNYGYTF

CDR3 length: 16
V gene: TRBV6-5
J gene: TRBJ2-3
D gene: -
clone size: once
CDR3 DNA: TGTGCCAGCAGTTACTCTTTGGGGGCGGGAGCAGATACGCAGTATTTT
CDR3 protein: CASSYSLGAGADTQYF

CDR3 length: 18
V gene: TRBV7-9
J gene: TRBJ2-2
D gene: -
clone size: -
CDR3 DNA: TGTGCCAGCAGCTTAGCGGGCGAAGTACCGTGGGACACCGGGGAGCTGTTTTTT
CDR3 protein: CASSLAGEVPWDTGELFF

CDR3 length: 13
V gene: TRBV5-6
J gene: TRBJ1-3
D gene: -
clone size: -
CDR3 DNA: TGTGCCAGCAGCCCAGGCACCAGCGACACCATATATTTT
CDR3 protein: CASSPGTSDTIYF

CDR3 length: 13
V gene: TRBV6-1
J gene: TRBJ2-3
D gene: -
clone size: -
CDR3 DNA: TGTGCCAGCAGTAAGATATACACAGATACGCAGTATTTT
CDR3 protein: CASSKIYTDTQYF

CDR3 length: 14
V gene: TRBV5-1
J gene: TRBJ2-2
D gene: -
clone size: -
CDR3 DNA: TGCGCCAGCAGCGTGTCTATGAACACCGGGGAGCTGTTTTTT
CDR3 protein: CASSVSMNTGELFF

CDR3 length: 15
V gene: TRBV5-1
J gene: TRBJ1-4
D gene: TRBD1
clone size: -
CDR3 DNA: TGCGCCAGCAGCTTGTTGGGACAGTTAGGTGAAAAACTGTTTTTT
CDR3 protein: CASSLLGQLGEKLFF

CDR3 length: 14
V gene: TRBV11-2
J gene: TRBJ1-2
D gene: -
clone size: -
CDR3 DNA: TGTGCCAGCAGCTTAGCCAGTTCTAACTATGGCTACACCTTC
CDR3 protein: CASSLASSNYGYTF